This TCR beta chain came from a study of T cells in Graves' hyperthyroidism and ophthalmopathy. The CDR3 regions of TCR beta were amplified from RNA transcripts. The HTBI set primed first-round TCR CDR3 RT-PCR. MiXCR was run by TCRdb on the multiplex PCR reads, yielding one entry per CDR3 protein. The sample holds around 570,000 distinct CDR3 sequences; just under 20% are singletons and the top ten take 47%. The CDR3 sequence is 16 residues long. J gave up 5 bases and V 5 bases, and 10 bases lay outside the gene matches. Germline CDR1 SEHNR, CDR2 FQNEAQ (reference sequence). This clonotype occurred a few times. Each ophthalmopathy patient scored at least 3 on the Clinical Activity Score and at least 4 on NOSPECS grade, with duration under 3 months. Pregnant or lactating patients were excluded, as were those with uncontrolled infection or other autoimmune disease.

This clonotype was sampled from a man aged 35 to 55 with Graves' ophthalmopathy. Sequencing was done on a sample of blood. This chain connects TRBV7-9 to TRBJ2-2; 8 bases are shared with TRBD1. DNA for the CDR3: TGTGCCAGCAGCAGCCCGGACAGGGAAGGAACCGGGGAGCTGTTTTTT. Its protein is CASSSPDREGTGELFF. The whole variable domain, remainder taken from reference TRBV7-9 and TRBJ2-2, is DTGVSQNPRHKITKRGQNVTFRCDPISEHNRLYWYRQTLGQGPEFLTYFQNEAQLEKSRLLSDRFSAERPKGSFSTLEIQRTEQGDSAMYLCASSSPDREGTGELFFGEGSRLTVL.